This T cell receptor (beta chain) stems from a study of T-cell memory formation after mild COVID-19. The trim removed 10 bases at V and 6 bases at J, leaving 10 bases unmatched. This CDR3 region has 14 residues. CDR1 and CDR2 from the germline V gene are ENHRY and SYGVKD. This clonotype was observed a handful of times. Its matching antigen is unknown. Notes on the study in general: The CD4+ clones that contracted clustered mainly within CM and EM, and the CD8+ clones concentrated in EMRA.

From the 5' RACE reads, TCRdb called clonotypes with MiXCR, one entry per CDR3 protein. The data contain fewer than 700,000 distinct CDR3 sequences, 15% to 20% of them seen just once; the ten biggest clones take up about 11%. This sequence originates from an adult woman who had mild COVID-19 (a few samples of this study predate the infection). Cell type and time point are not known. Sequences were obtained from PBMCs or a T cell subset sorted from them (not recorded which). This chain connects TRBV10-3 to TRBJ2-3; 10 nucleotides match TRBD2. CDR3 DNA sequence: TGTGCCACCCTCAGCGGGGGGGCCGGGGATACGCAGTATTTT. It codes for CATLSGGAGDTQYF.